A single sample gave rise to the 4 T cell receptor beta chains below, sequenced in a study of Ad26.COV2.S vaccination and SARS-CoV-2 variants. Data came from immunoSEQ multiplex PCR; TCRdb stores just in-frame clones and leaves some out. Of roughly 680,000 clones in the sample, roughly nine tenths were seen once. This sample's treatment: 15 to 20 received Ad26.COV2.S at low or high dose, single or two shots; 5 received placebo; per-sample allocation not given. Each sample was drawn 63 days after the first injection (of vaccine or placebo). The source was peripheral blood, collected in a trial of Ad26.COV2.S vaccine versus placebo. Source of these receptors: a person between 18 and 65 years old who received the Ad26.COV2.S COVID-19 vaccine or a placebo.

This clone was found once. The chain links TRBV10-3 to TRBJ2-7; D remains ambiguous. This CDR3 has 13 residues. Trimming left V 5 bases short and J 5 bases short, with 13 bases between. The germline V gene has CDR1 ENHRY and CDR2 SYGVKD. The CDR3 reads CAISPSLGNEQYF. The CDR3 coding sequence is TGTGCCATCAGTCCCTCCCTAGGGAACGAGCAGTACTTC.

Note on this clone: This specimen includes other DNA sequences encoding the same CDR3. The chain employs TRBV14 and TRBJ1-2; D not resolved. Trimming took 1 base from V and 0 from J, leaving 3 bases between them. Germline V gene lookup returns CDR1 SGHDN and CDR2 FVKESK. This CDR3 comprises 13 residues. CDR3: CASSQGTNYGYTF. In DNA form, the CDR3 reads TGTGCCAGCAGCCAAGGAACTAACTATGGCTACACCTTC.

This clone was recorded a few times. The V gene is TRBV6-5, the J gene TRBJ1-5, with D hard to call. Germline CDR1 MNHEY, CDR2 SVGAGI. This CDR3 is built from 14 residues. V lost 6 bases to trimming and J lost 5 bases, with 14 bases between them. CDR3 DNA: TGTGCCAGCAGAGTGGGATCGTACGATCAGCCCCAGCATTTT. This encodes CASRVGSYDQPQHF.

This clone was counted a few times. V is TRBV4-2 and J is TRBJ1-4; 12 bases match TRBD1. The germline gives CDR1 LGHNA, CDR2 YNFKEQ. The CDR3 covers 16 residues. V shed 4 bases, J shed 6 bases, and the junction held 6 bases outside the gene matches. CDR3 protein: CASSPRDRGPDEKLFF. The CDR3 bases are TGTGCCAGCAGCCCGCGGGACAGGGGGCCCGATGAAAAACTGTTTTTT.